The 15 T cell receptor beta chains below come from one sample, sequenced in a study of CD8+ T cells in alopecia areata. It was cDNA, reverse transcribed from extracted RNA, that served as the sequencing template. TCRdb's copy holds only in-frame clones and misses some; the assay was immunoSEQ multiplex PCR. The profile covers 95,000 to 100,000 clones, with roughly 60% appearing a single time and roughly 15% taken by the ten largest. Sample treatment: oral pan-JAK inhibitor, 5-10 mg twice daily. Sample: CD8+ T cells sorted from blood, taken at approximately week 60, from a patient treated with tofacitinib. These receptors were taken from a human donor with alopecia areata.

This clone was picked up a small number of times. The CDR3 DNA reads as TGCGCCAGCAGCCAAGATCTGTATGGGGCCGGGGAGCTGTTTTTT. The encoded protein is CASSQDLYGAGELFF. V and J are TRBV4-1 and TRBJ2-2; D gene uncertain. The CDR3 totals 15 residues. Per the germline V gene, CDR1 is MGHRA and CDR2 is YSYEKL. Trimming removed 0 bases at V and 6 bases at J, with 11 bases between.

This chain uses TRBV14 with TRBJ2-1; D call uncertain. V lost 1 base and J lost 10, with 14 bases in between. Germline V gives CDR1 SGHDN, CDR2 FVKESK. The CDR3 length is 14 residues. The DNA of the CDR3 is TGTGCCAGCAGCCAAGGTCGGTACCGTGGAGAGCAGTTCTTC. Protein product: CASSQGRYRGEQFF.

V usage is TRBV9 and J usage is TRBJ2-6; D is undetermined. CDR3 length equals 13 residues. Per germline, CDR1 SGDLS and CDR2 YYNGEE. V gave up 3 bases and J gave up 0 bases, with 1 base separating them. The CDR3 loop reads CASSGSGANVLTF. The CDR3 bases are TGTGCCAGCAGCGGCTCTGGGGCCAACGTCCTGACTTTC.

The rearrangement links TRBV9 to TRBJ2-3; 8 bases are a match to TRBD2. The length of the CDR3 is 15 residues. The V segment lost 0 bases and the J segment 2 bases; nucleotides outside the gene matches: 2. Germline values: CDR1 SGDLS, CDR2 YYNGEE. CDR3 bases: TGTGCCAGCAGCGTAGCACTAGCGGACACAGATACGCAGTATTTT. It codes for CASSVALADTDTQYF. Combining the CDR3 with reference TRBV9 and TRBJ2-3 gives the whole variable domain DSGVTQTPKHLITATGQRVTLRCSPRSGDLSVYWYQQSLDQGLQFLIQYYNGEERAKGNILERFSAQQFPDLHSELNLSSLELGDSALYFCASSVALADTDTQYFGPGTRLTVL.

The chain employs TRBV10-3 and TRBJ2-3; possibly TRBD1 or TRBD2 for D (5 bases each). CDR1 and CDR2 (germline): ENHRY, SYGVKD. V was pared by 6 bases and J by 0 bases, with 13 bases between. The CDR3 extends over 15 amino acids. Written as DNA, the CDR3 is TGTGCCATCAGGGACTGGGACGGGAGCACAGATACGCAGTATTTT. The encoded protein is CAIRDWDGSTDTQYF.

This clone was detected a few times. The rearrangement joins TRBV25-1 to TRBJ2-2, with D unclear. The germline CDR1 and CDR2 sequences are MGHDK and SYGVNS. The CDR3 runs to 17 residues. Trimming took off 3 bases at V and 1 base at J, with 15 bases between the two ends. The DNA for the CDR3 is TGTGCCAGCAGTGACGAGACCCTCCTGGGGAACACCGGGGAGCTGTTTTTT. Its protein product is CASSDETLLGNTGELFF.

The chain links TRBV5-1 to TRBJ2-7, with 9 bases that match TRBD1. The CDR3 totals 15 residues. Germline V CDR1 and CDR2: SGHRS, YFSETQ. Trimming cost V 4 bases and J 5 bases; bases outside gene matches: 10. The CDR3 DNA reads as TGCGCCAGCAGCCTACGGGACAGGGTGGCGAACGAGCAGTACTTC. This gives the protein CASSLRDRVANEQYF.

The rearrangement links TRBV10-3 to TRBJ1-3; no definite D call. Between the trimmed V and J ends, which lost 7 bases and 0 bases, there was a span of 10 bases. CDR3 length: 14 residues. Germline CDR1 and CDR2: ENHRY and SYGVKD. CDR3 sequence: CAITGDISGNTIYF. CDR3 nucleotides: TGTGCCATCACCGGCGACATCTCTGGAAACACCATATATTTT.

On this clone: The same CDR3 arises from other DNA sequences in this sample as well. This sequence joins TRBV18 and TRBJ1-2; maybe TRBD1 (5 bases). The ends were cut back, 0 bases at V and 4 bases at J, with 9 bases in the middle. The CDR3 spans 14 residues. Germline CDR1 reads KGHSH; CDR2 reads LQKENI. The CDR3 nucleotides are TGTGCCAGCTCACCACCGACAGAGAGCTATGGCTACACCTTC. As protein: CASSPPTESYGYTF. Variable domain in full (rest from reference TRBV18 and TRBJ1-2): NAGVMQNPRHLVRRRGQEARLRCSPMKGHSHVYWYRQLPEEGLKFMVYLQKENIIDESGMPKERFSAEFPKEGPSILRIQQVVRGDSAAYFCASSPPTESYGYTFGSGTRLTVV.

V usage is TRBV19 and J usage is TRBJ2-6, with D unclear. The length of the CDR3 is 18 residues. V lost 3 bases and J 0 bases, leaving 15 bases between the germline ends. The V gene's germline CDR1 is LNHDA and CDR2 SQIVND (reference sequence). CDR3 region: CASSMMGKTNSGANVLTF. CDR3 DNA sequence: TGTGCCAGTAGTATGATGGGTAAAACCAACTCTGGGGCCAACGTCCTGACTTTC.

The J gene is TRBJ2-5, the V gene TRBV30; unclear D gene. CDR1 and CDR2 from the germline V gene are GTSNPN and SVGIG (reference sequence). V lost 0 bases and J lost 2, with 10 bases in between. This CDR3 has 14 amino acids. The CDR3 sequence is CAWSVSSRQETQYF. The CDR3, as DNA: TGTGCCTGGAGTGTGTCCAGCAGACAAGAGACCCAGTACTTC.

There are a few counts of this clone. Different DNA sequences within this sample yield the same CDR3. The chain combines TRBV30 with TRBJ2-7, with 9 bases aligning to TRBD1. V lost 1 base and J lost 1; bases outside the gene matches: 2. The CDR3 loop spans 14 amino acids. The germline V gene has CDR1 GTSNPN and CDR2 SVGIG (reference sequence). The CDR3 reads CAWSAGTGSYEQYF. The CDR3 region has the DNA TGTGCCTGGAGTGCCGGGACAGGGTCCTACGAGCAGTACTTC.

The rearrangement links TRBV29-1 to TRBJ2-7; D possibly corresponds to TRBD1 (5 bases). The V and J ends lost 4 bases and 2 bases respectively, with 9 bases between them. The CDR3 runs to 12 residues. Per the germline V gene, CDR1 is SQVTM and CDR2 is ANQGSEA. The CDR3 sequence is CSVARVAYEQYF. CDR3 nucleotides: TGCAGCGTTGCCAGGGTGGCCTACGAGCAGTACTTC.

This clone was counted between two and nine times. The identical CDR3 is also encoded by other nucleotide sequences in the sample. The V and J genes are TRBV29-1 and TRBJ2-3; 9 bases fit TRBD1. The CDR3 runs 15 residues. CDR1 and CDR2 from the germline V gene are SQVTM and ANQGSEA. V was pared by 6 bases and J by 0 bases, with 7 bases of the junction left unmatched. The CDR3 sequence: CSVDPGQGSTDTQYF. The CDR3 coding sequence is TGCAGCGTAGACCCGGGACAGGGCAGCACAGATACGCAGTATTTT.

The rearrangement uses TRBV4-1 and TRBJ2-5; D may match TRBD1 or TRBD2 (6 bases each). V shed 0 bases and J shed 3 bases, with 14 bases lying between them. The CDR3 covers 16 residues. Looked up from germline, CDR1 is MGHRA and CDR2 is YSYEKL. CDR3 sequence: CASSQDWGAPEETQYF. CDR3 bases: TGCGCCAGCAGCCAAGATTGGGGGGCCCCCGAAGAGACCCAGTACTTC.